A selection of T cell receptor beta chains follows, all from one sample in a study of shared clonotypes between healthy human individuals. Produced via immunoSEQ multiplex PCR; TCRdb's table is partial and in-frame only. The table lists about 590,000 clones, roughly 95% of them singletons. The source material was naive CD8+ T cells sorted from blood. The receptors stem from a woman aged 25 to 39 in good health. CDR3s include the opening cysteine and the closing phenylalanine or tryptophan. D genes are given only for firm matches. Only some rows state a clone size, as once, few, many or a class for expanded clones.

>NA|TRBJ2-2|TRBD2|TRBV27
TGTGCCAGCAGTCCGACTAGCGGGAGTTTTCCCGGGGAGCTGTTTTTT
CASSPTSGSFPGELFF
>NA|TRBJ2-7|NA|TRBV5-1
TGCGCCAGCAGCTTGGAAAGGGTCGGGATGGTGTACGAGCAGTACTTC
CASSLERVGMVYEQYF
>NA|TRBJ2-2|TRBD2|TRBV7-8
TGTGCCAGCAGCCCCAATGGTGTACTAGCGGGAGGGAAAACTGCCGGGGAGCTGTTTTTT
CASSPNGVLAGGKTAGELFF
>once|TRBJ2-4|TRBD2|TRBV28
TGTGCCAGCAGTTTAGATGTGGCTAGCGGGACCATAGCCAAAAACATTCAGTACTTC
CASSLDVASGTIAKNIQYF
>NA|TRBJ2-2|NA|TRBV9
TGTGCCAGCAGCGTAGAGGCAGGGTCCGGCGGGGAGCTGTTTTTT
CASSVEAGSGGELFF
>NA|TRBJ2-5|TRBD1|TRBV29-1
TGCAGCGTCGGCCTCCGGGACAGGAACGGGGTAGAGACCCAGTACTTC
CSVGLRDRNGVETQYF
>NA|TRBJ2-7|TRBD2|TRBV4-1
TGCGCCAGCAGGACTTTAGCGGGAGAACCTACGAGGCAGTACTTC
CASRTLAGEPTRQYF
>once|TRBJ2-7|TRBD1|TRBV7-9
TGTGCCAGCAGCTTTATGGACAGGGGCGAGCAGTACTTC
CASSFMDRGEQYF
>NA|TRBJ1-1|NA|TRBV2
TGTGCCAGCAAGTGGACCGACGGTACTGAAGCTTTCTTT
CASKWTDGTEAFF
>NA|TRBJ1-4|NA|TRBV7-2
TGTGCCAGCAGCACCCGGGACCAAGCGGAGGAAAAACTGTTTTTT
CASSTRDQAEEKLFF
>NA|TRBJ2-5|TRBD2|TRBV4-1
TGCGCCAGCAGCCATTCAATCCCTCCCATGACTAGCGAAGAGACCCAGTACTTC
CASSHSIPPMTSEETQYF
>NA|TRBJ2-4|TRBD1|TRBV5-1
TGCGCCAGCAGCTTGGGGCAGGGGGTAGCCAAAAACATTCAGTACTTC
CASSLGQGVAKNIQYF
>once|TRBJ1-5|TRBD1|TRBV19
TGTGCCAGTTCTAGGGACAGGGATGAGCAGCCCCAGCATTTT
CASSRDRDEQPQHF
>NA|TRBJ2-7|TRBD2|TRBV5-1
TGCGCCAGTAGTAGCGGGAGGGCCTCCGAGCAGTACTTC
CASSSGRASEQYF
>NA|TRBJ2-3|NA|TRBV28
TGTGCCAGCGCCCGGGATAGTAGCACAGATACGCAGTATTTT
CASARDSSTDTQYF
>once|TRBJ2-2|NA|TRBV9
TGTGCCAGCAGCCTGAACACCGGGGAGCTGTTTTTT
CASSLNTGELFF
>NA|TRBJ2-1|TRBD2|TRBV2
TGTGCCAGCAATAGAGGGCTAGCGGGAGATCGGGGTAATGAGCAGTTCTTC
CASNRGLAGDRGNEQFF
>NA|TRBJ2-7|NA|TRBV27
TGTGCCAGCAGTCCTTCCGCCGGGACGGTCTCCTACGAGCAGTACTTC
CASSPSAGTVSYEQYF
>NA|TRBJ1-2|NA|TRBV5-4
TGTGCCAGCAGCTTTCCGGGGGAGAATGGCTACACCTTC
CASSFPGENGYTF
>NA|TRBJ2-1|NA|TRBV4-1
TGCGCCAGCAGCCAAGATATAGTGAATGAGCAGTTCTTC
CASSQDIVNEQFF
>NA|TRBJ1-3|NA|TRBV2
TGTGCCAGCAAAGAGATTGGGACAAGTGGAAACACCATATATTTT
CASKEIGTSGNTIYF
>NA|TRBJ1-2|NA|TRBV28
TGTGCCAGCACGCGGACAGCGTACTATGGCTACACCTTC
CASTRTAYYGYTF
>NA|TRBJ1-2|NA|TRBV10-3
TGTGCCATTTCGCCGAGGGGAGAGGATGGCTACACCTTC
CAISPRGEDGYTF
>NA|TRBJ2-1|NA|TRBV4-1
TGCGCCAGCAGAACCTCAGCGGTCCCCTACAATGAGCAGTTCTTC
CASRTSAVPYNEQFF
>NA|TRBJ1-4|NA|TRBV4-1
TGCGCCAGCAGCCAAGGGCTGGGTAAATCCAATGAAAAACTGTTTTTT
CASSQGLGKSNEKLFF
>NA|TRBJ2-3|NA|TRBV5-6
TGTGCCAGCAGCTTCATGGCCAACGCAGATACGCAGTATTTT
CASSFMANADTQYF
>NA|TRBJ1-5|NA|TRBV27
TGTGCCAGCAGGCTGACGAGATATAGCAATCAGCCCCAGCATTTT
CASRLTRYSNQPQHF
>NA|TRBJ1-1|NA|TRBV5-1
TGCGCCAGCAGCATAAACAGGGTGGAAGCTTTCTTT
CASSINRVEAFF
>NA|TRBJ1-1|NA|TRBV27
TGTGCCAGCAGTTACGGGGTGAACACTGAAGCTTTCTTT
CASSYGVNTEAFF
>NA|TRBJ1-1|TRBD1|TRBV28
TGTGCCAGCAGTTTATCAGGGGGAGGTGCTGAAGCTTTCTTT
CASSLSGGGAEAFF
>NA|TRBJ1-2|NA|TRBV19
TGTGCCAGTAGTATAGCGCGGACCGCTAACTATGGCTACACCTTC
CASSIARTANYGYTF
>NA|TRBJ2-7|NA|TRBV5-1
TGCGCCAGCAGCCTCGGACCCCGCGCCTACGAGCAGTACTTC
CASSLGPRAYEQYF
>NA|TRBJ1-5|NA|TRBV7-6
TGTGCCAGCAGCCCGGCTGACGGGGCGATGGCCCAGCATTTT
CASSPADGAMAQHF
>NA|TRBJ1-5|TRBD1|TRBV28
TGTGCCAGCAGGATCCGACAGGGGAAACAGCCCCAGCATTTT
CASRIRQGKQPQHF